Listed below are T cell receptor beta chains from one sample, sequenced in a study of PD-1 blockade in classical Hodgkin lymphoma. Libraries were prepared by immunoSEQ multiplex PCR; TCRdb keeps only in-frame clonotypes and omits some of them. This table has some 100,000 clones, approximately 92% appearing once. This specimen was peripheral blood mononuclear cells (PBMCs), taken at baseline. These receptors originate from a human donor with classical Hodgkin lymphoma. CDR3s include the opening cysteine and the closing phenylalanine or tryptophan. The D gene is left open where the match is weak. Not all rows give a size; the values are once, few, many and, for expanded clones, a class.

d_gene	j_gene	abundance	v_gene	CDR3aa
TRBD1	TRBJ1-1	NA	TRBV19	CASSATGTAPEAFF
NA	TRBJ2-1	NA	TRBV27	CASSLGRIAGSNEQFF
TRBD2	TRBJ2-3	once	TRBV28	CASTRRGGADTQYF
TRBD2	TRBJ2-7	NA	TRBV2	CASTGTSGTGGRSYEQYF
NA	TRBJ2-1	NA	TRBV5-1	CASTTQPYNEQFF
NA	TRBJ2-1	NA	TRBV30	CAWNGGGGNEQFF
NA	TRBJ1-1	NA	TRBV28	CASSWGDGREAFF
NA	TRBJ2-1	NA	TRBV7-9	CASSLVGGTYNEQFF
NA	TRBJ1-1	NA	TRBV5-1	CASSLEGTGRIQRNTEAFF
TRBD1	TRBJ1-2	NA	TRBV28	CASRDRGLRDYGYTF
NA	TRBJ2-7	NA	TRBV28	CASSFSYYEQYF
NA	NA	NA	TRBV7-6	CASSIQGQTYEQYF
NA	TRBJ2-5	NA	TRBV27	CASSLSPRVGETQYF
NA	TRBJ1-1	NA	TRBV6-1	CASSLSGTNTEAFF
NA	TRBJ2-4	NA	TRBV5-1	CASSLDSGDPSAKNIQYF
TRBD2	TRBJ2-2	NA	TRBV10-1	CASSSGLAGGNTGELFF
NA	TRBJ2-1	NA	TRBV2	CASIQYNEQFF
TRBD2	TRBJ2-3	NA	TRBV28	CASSLQVAGWGTDTQYF
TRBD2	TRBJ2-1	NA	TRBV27	CASSSQPGTSGRGRKFF
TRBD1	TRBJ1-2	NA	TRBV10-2	CASSVDRGTIYGYTF